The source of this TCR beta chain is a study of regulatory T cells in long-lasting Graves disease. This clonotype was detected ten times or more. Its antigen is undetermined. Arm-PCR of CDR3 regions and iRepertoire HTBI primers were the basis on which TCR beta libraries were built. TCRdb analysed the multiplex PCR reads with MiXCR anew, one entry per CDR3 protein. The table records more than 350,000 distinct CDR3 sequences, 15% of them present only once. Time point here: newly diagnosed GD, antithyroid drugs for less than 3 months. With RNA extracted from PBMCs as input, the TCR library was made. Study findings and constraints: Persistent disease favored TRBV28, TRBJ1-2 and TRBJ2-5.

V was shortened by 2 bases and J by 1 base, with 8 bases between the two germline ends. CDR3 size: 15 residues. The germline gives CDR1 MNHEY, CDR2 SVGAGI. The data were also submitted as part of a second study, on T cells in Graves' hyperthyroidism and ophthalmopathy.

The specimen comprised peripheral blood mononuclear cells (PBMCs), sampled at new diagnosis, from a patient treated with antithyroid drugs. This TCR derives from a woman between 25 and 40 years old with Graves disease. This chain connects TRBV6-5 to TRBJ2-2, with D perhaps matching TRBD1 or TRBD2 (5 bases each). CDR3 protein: CASSYEGLNTGELFF. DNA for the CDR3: TGTGCCAGCAGTTACGAGGGGTTGAACACCGGGGAGCTGTTTTTT.